The source of this T cell receptor beta chain is a study of neurological immune-mediated disorders. The study's findings and limits: When repertoires were grouped phylogenetically, those of 18 of 34 multiple sclerosis patients fell into one related-CDR3 cluster, a possible signature.

This CDR3 spans 16 amino acids. Trimming removed 0 bases at V and 4 bases at J, with 14 bases between. Germline-derived CDR1 and CDR2 are LNHNV and YYDKDF (reference sequence). Ten or more counts support this clonotype. Antigen unknown. The authors produced cDNA by 5'RACE using 10-nucleotide random UMIs. Per sequencing run, 15-18 subjects together gave over 170 million TCR-beta sequences. MiXCR, run by TCRdb on the 5' RACE reads, gives a single entry per CDR3 protein. The data contain about 62,000 distinct CDR3 sequences, 3.5% to 4.5% of them singletons. This sequence joins TRBV15 and TRBJ2-3, with D unclear. The TCR sequence derives from a woman aged 45-65 years with multiple sclerosis. Sample: PBMCs. In DNA form, the CDR3 reads TGTGCCACCAGCAGAGAGGAAGGAAATGGCGCAGATACGCAGTATTTT. Its translation is CATSREEGNGADTQYF.